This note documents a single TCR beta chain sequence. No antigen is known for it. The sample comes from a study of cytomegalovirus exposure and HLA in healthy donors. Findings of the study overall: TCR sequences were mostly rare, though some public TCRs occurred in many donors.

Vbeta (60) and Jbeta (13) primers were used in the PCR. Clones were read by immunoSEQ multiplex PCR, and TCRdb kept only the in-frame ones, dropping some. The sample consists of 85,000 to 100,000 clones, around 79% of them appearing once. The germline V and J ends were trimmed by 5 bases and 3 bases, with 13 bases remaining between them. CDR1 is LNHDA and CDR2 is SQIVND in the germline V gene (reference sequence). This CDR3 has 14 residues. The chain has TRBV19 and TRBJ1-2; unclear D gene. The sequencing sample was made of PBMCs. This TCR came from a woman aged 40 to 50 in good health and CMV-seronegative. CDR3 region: CASSEATGYYGYTF. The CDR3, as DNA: TGTGCCAGTAGTGAAGCAACCGGTTACTATGGCTACACCTTC.